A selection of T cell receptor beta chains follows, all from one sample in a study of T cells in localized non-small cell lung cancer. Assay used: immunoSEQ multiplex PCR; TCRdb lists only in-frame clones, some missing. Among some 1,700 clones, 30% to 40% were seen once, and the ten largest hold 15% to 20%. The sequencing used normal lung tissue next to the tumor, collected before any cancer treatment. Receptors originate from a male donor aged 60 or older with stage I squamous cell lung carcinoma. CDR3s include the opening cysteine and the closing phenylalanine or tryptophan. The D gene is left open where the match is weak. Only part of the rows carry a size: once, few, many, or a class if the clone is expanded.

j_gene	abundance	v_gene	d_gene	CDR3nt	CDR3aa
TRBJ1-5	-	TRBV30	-	TGTGCCTGGAGTGTATACGATCAGCCCCAGCATTTT	CAWSVYDQPQHF
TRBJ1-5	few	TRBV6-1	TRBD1	TGTGCCAGCAGTGAAGTTTGGACAGGGGGAGCCGGCAATCAGCCCCAGCATTTT	CASSEVWTGGAGNQPQHF
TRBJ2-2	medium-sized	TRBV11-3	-	TGTGCCAGCAGCTTAGACTTCGAAGCGGCGAACACCGGGGAGCTGTTTTTT	CASSLDFEAANTGELFF
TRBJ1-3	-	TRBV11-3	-	TGTGCCAGCAGCTCTGGGTGGTCGGGAAACATCATATATTTT	CASSSGWSGNIIYF
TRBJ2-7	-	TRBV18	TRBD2	TGTGCCACCGCGGGAGGATCCTACGAGCAGTACTTC	CATAGGSYEQYF
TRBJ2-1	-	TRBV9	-	TGTGCCAGCAAGTCGGGGGCAGGTGAGCAGTTCTTC	CASKSGAGEQFF
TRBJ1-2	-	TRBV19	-	TGTGCCACCCGGAGGGAGCGGTGGAATGGCTACACCTTC	CATRRERWNGYTF
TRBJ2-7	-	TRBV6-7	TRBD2	TGTGCCACGGGGGGAGTAATCCAGGTCGAGCAGTACTTC	CATGGVIQVEQYF
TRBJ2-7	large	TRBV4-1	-	TGCGCCAGCAGCTCTATCGACAGTCCCTACGAGCAGTACTTC	CASSSIDSPYEQYF
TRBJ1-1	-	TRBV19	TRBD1	TGTGCCAGTAGTATTAGAGGGGGCGGTGGCACTGAAGCTTTCTTT	CASSIRGGGGTEAFF
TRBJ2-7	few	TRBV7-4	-	TGTGCCAGCAGAAGGGACACCGGGAGCAGAGAGCAGTACTTC	CASRRDTGSREQYF
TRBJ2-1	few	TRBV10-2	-	TGCGCCAGCAGGGACCCAGGGGGGGAGAATGAGCAGTTCTTC	CASRDPGGENEQFF
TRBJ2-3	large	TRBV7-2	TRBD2	TGTGCCAGCAGCTGGCGGGGGACAGATACGCAGTATTTT	CASSWRGTDTQYF
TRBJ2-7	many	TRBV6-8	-	TGTGCCAGCAGTTACTCTATCGGAAGTTCCTACGAGCAGTACTTC	CASSYSIGSSYEQYF
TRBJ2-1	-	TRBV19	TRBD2	TGTGCCACCGAGAACCGGGGGGTCTCCTACAATGAGCAGTTCTTC	CATENRGVSYNEQFF
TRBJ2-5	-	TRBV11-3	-	TGTGCCAGCAGCCCGAGACAGAGGGGGAACCTTGGGACAGAGACCCAGTACTTC	CASSPRQRGNLGTETQYF
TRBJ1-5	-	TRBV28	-	TGTGCCACCAGCCCGCCATTGTTGGACCAGCATTTT	CATSPPLLDQHF
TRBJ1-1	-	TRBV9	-	TGTGCCAGCGATCCTTATGTGACCGTGAACACTGAAGCTTTCTTT	CASDPYVTVNTEAFF
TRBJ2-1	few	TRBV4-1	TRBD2	TGCGCCAGCAGCCAAGTAGCGGGCCCCAATGAGCAGTTCTTC	CASSQVAGPNEQFF
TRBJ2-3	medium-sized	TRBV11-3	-	TGTGCCAGCAGCTTGGGGGGACGCAGCACAGATACGCAGTATTTT	CASSLGGRSTDTQYF
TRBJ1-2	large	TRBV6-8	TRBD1	TGTGCCAGCAGTGTTAACCGACAGGGTTATGGCTACACCTTC	CASSVNRQGYGYTF
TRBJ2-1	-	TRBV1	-	TGCGCCACCAGCTCGGGATTCCTAAATTACAATGAGCAGTTCTTC	CATSSGFLNYNEQFF
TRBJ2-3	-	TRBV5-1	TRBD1	TGCGCCAGCAGCCCCGACGGACAGGGGAGCACAGATACGCAGTATTTT	CASSPDGQGSTDTQYF
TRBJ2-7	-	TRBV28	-	TGTGCCAGCAGTCACCCGAGATCCTACGAGCAGTACTTC	CASSHPRSYEQYF
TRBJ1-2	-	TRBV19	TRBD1	TGTGCCACCCAGACAGGGCCTAACTATGGCTACACCTTC	CATQTGPNYGYTF
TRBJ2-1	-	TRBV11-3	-	TGTGCCAGCAGCCAAGTTTCAGCGGGTAGTTACAATGAGCAGTTCTTC	CASSQVSAGSYNEQFF
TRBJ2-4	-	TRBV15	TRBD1	TGTGCCACCAGCGGACAGGGGGCGGTGATGGCCAAAAACATTCAGTACTTC	CATSGQGAVMAKNIQYF
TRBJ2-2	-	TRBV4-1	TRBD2	TGCGCCAGCAGCCAAGATAATAGCGGGCGCTTCACCGGGGAGCTGTTTTTT	CASSQDNSGRFTGELFF
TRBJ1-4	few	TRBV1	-	TGCGCCAGCAGCCAAGAAGGGACAGGGGGCTTATCTAATGAAAAACTGTTTTTT	CASSQEGTGGLSNEKLFF
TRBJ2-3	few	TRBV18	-	TGTGCCAGCTCACTGAAAGAGGGTACTAGCACAGATACGCAGTATTTT	CASSLKEGTSTDTQYF
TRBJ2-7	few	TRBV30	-	TGTGCCTGGAGTGTACGGCAGTCAACCTACGAGCAGTACTTC	CAWSVRQSTYEQYF
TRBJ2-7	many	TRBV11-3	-	TGTGCCAGCAGCTATACAGGGCCCGTCCACGAGCAGTACTTC	CASSYTGPVHEQYF
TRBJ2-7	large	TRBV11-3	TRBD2	TGTGCCAGCAGCTCCTTACTAGCGGGGGCTTCCTACGAGCAGTACTTC	CASSSLLAGASYEQYF
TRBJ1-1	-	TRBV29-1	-	TGCAGCGTCGAAGGAGAAACCATCGGAGCTTTCTTT	CSVEGETIGAFF
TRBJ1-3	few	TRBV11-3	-	TGTGCCAGCAGCTTGGTCCAGCCTGGAAACACCATATATTTT	CASSLVQPGNTIYF
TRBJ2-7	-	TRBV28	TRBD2	TGTGCCAGCACGCTAGCGGGAGGGCCGAGCGAGCAGTACTTC	CASTLAGGPSEQYF
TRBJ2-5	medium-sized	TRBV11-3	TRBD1	TGTGCCAGCAGCGCTTCGACAGGGGGCTATGAGACCCAGTACTTC	CASSASTGGYETQYF
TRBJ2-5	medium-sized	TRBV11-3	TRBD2	TGTGCCAGCAGCCAGACTAGCGGGAATTGGGAGACCCAGTACTTC	CASSQTSGNWETQYF
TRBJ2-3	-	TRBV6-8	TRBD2	TGTGCCATCAGTGGGGACGGGAGGGCCACAGATACGCAGTATTTT	CAISGDGRATDTQYF
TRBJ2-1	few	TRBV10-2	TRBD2	TGCGCCAGCAGTGACGAGACTAGCGGGACCAATGAGCAGTTCTTC	CASSDETSGTNEQFF
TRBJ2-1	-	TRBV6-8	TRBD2	TGTGCCAGCAGTCCTAGCGGGAGGGTCTACAATGAGCAGTTCTTC	CASSPSGRVYNEQFF
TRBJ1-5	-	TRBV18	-	TGTGCCAGCTCACCGACTGAAGGGGAGCCCCAGCATTTT	CASSPTEGEPQHF
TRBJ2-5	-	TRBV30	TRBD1	TGTGCCTGGGGCAGACAGGGGGCCGGAGAGACCCAGTACTTC	CAWGRQGAGETQYF
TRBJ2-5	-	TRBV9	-	TGTGCCAGCAGTGAAGCGCTGGAGACCCAGTACTTC	CASSEALETQYF
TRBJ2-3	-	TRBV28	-	TGTGCCAGCAATTTTTTGGCGGGCACAGATACGCAGTATTTT	CASNFLAGTDTQYF
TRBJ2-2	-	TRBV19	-	TGTGCCAGTAGTATCTTAGGGGCGTCCGGGGAGCTGTTTTTT	CASSILGASGELFF
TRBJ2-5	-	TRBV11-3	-	TGTGCCAGCAGCTCCCACACAGGCCCGGACTCACCCCAGTACTTC	CASSSHTGPDSPQYF
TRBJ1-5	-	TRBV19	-	TGTGCCAGTAATACGGGGAGGCTTTATAGCAATCAGCCCCAGCATTTT	CASNTGRLYSNQPQHF
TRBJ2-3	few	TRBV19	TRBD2	TGTGCCAGTAGAACTAGCGGTACGCAGTATTTT	CASRTSGTQYF
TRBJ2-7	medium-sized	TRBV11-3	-	TGTGCCAGCAGCTTAGACATGGGTCTCACCTTGGAGCAGTACTTC	CASSLDMGLTLEQYF
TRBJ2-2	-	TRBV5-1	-	TGCGCCAGCAGCTTGGGGCAGGATGGTAATACGGAGCTGTTTTTT	CASSLGQDGNTELFF